A single sample gave rise to the 18 T cell receptor beta chains below, sequenced in a study of blood T cell repertoires in COVID-19. The table came from immunoSEQ multiplex PCR; TCRdb's copy has only in-frame clones and leaves some out. The sample carries 26,000 or so clones, around 90% recorded once. Input material: peripheral blood. These receptors all stem from a man in his fifties or sixties with active COVID-19.

This clone was seen more than once but under ten times. The gene calls are TRBV9 and TRBJ1-6, with 7 bases aligning to TRBD1. Germline values: CDR1 SGDLS, CDR2 YYNGEE. The CDR3 length is 15 residues. The V and J ends lost 0 bases and 7 bases, in that order; junction bases with no gene match: 4. CDR3 nucleotide sequence: TGTGCCAGCAGCGTAGATAGAGGGGGCAATTCACCCCTCCACTTT. Its translation: CASSVDRGGNSPLHF.

The V gene is TRBV6-4, the J gene TRBJ2-3; no clear D. V lost 0 bases to trimming and J lost 2 bases, with 6 bases between them. CDR3 length: 14 residues. The V gene's germline CDR1 is MRHNA and CDR2 SNTAGT. CDR3 coding DNA: TGTGCCAGCAGTGACTCGAGCTTCACAGATACGCAGTATTTT. The encoded protein is CASSDSSFTDTQYF.

The V gene is TRBV27, the J gene TRBJ2-7, with D possibly matching TRBD2 (5 bases). With 5 bases removed from V and 0 bases from J, the gap between germline ends came to 11 bases. The germline V gene has CDR1 MNHEY and CDR2 SMNVEV (reference sequence). There are 14 residues in the CDR3. The CDR3 spells CASSRSGSSYEQYF. As DNA, the CDR3 is TGTGCCAGCAGTCGGAGTGGGAGCTCCTACGAGCAGTACTTC.

The chain carries TRBV6-2 or TRBV6-3 and TRBJ2-7, with D possibly being TRBD1 (6 bases). This CDR3 has 13 amino acids. CDR1 and CDR2 (germline): MNHEY, SVGEGT. Trimming removed 2 bases at V and 2 bases at J, with 7 bases between. This CDR3 is CASSYRDTYEQYF. The CDR3 coding sequence is TGTGCCAGCAGTTACCGGGACACCTACGAGCAGTACTTC.

The chain recombines TRBV18 with TRBJ1-3; 7 nucleotides match TRBD1. The CDR3 runs 14 residues. The junction had 4 bases not matched to a gene; V was cut back by 3 bases and J by 5 bases. Germline V gives CDR1 KGHSH, CDR2 LQKENI. The CDR3 sequence is CASSPGTARNTIYF. CDR3 sequence (DNA): TGTGCCAGCTCACCCGGGACAGCCAGAAACACCATATATTTT. The variable domain in full, completed from reference TRBV18 and TRBJ1-3, reads NAGVMQNPRHLVRRRGQEARLRCSPMKGHSHVYWYRQLPEEGLKFMVYLQKENIIDESGMPKERFSAEFPKEGPSILRIQQVVRGDSAAYFCASSPGTARNTIYFGEGSWLTVV.

The genes are TRBV30 and TRBJ1-5; a possible D gene is TRBD1 (6 bases). The CDR3 is 14 amino acids. Germline V gene lookup returns CDR1 GTSNPN and CDR2 SVGIG (reference sequence). Deletions cut 0 bases from V and 4 bases from J, with 10 bases between. Written as DNA, the CDR3 is TGTGCCTGGAGTGTTACAGGGATGAATCAGCCCCAGCATTTT. As protein: CAWSVTGMNQPQHF.

The chain is built from TRBV7-3 and TRBJ2-1, with 8 bases matching TRBD2. V lost 4 bases and J lost 6; bases outside the gene matches: 2. This CDR3 comprises 13 residues. Germline CDR1 SGHTA, CDR2 FQGTGA. The CDR3 loop reads CASSSGLVNEQFF. For the CDR3, the DNA is TGTGCCAGCAGCTCGGGACTAGTCAATGAGCAGTTCTTC.

The chain carries TRBV5-1 and TRBJ1-3; the match to TRBD1 covers 10 bases. This CDR3 is built from 15 residues. The V gene end was trimmed by 7 bases and the J gene end by 1 base; junction bases not matched to a gene: 5. The germline CDR1 and CDR2 sequences are SGHRS and YFSETQ. The CDR3, as DNA: TGCGCCAGCGCCCGGGACAGGGGTTCTGGAAACACCATATATTTT. It is translated as CASARDRGSGNTIYF. The whole variable domain, filled in from reference TRBV5-1 and TRBJ1-3, reads KAGVTQTPRYLIKTRGQQVTLSCSPISGHRSVSWYQQTPGQGLQFLFEYFSETQRNKGNFPGRFSGRQFSNSRSEMNVSTLELGDSALYLCASARDRGSGNTIYFGEGSWLTVV.

This CDR3 is CASSFGGASSYEQYF. The CDR3 DNA reads as TGTGCCAGCAGCTTTGGGGGGGCGAGCTCCTACGAGCAGTACTTC. The chain has TRBV5-4 and TRBJ2-7; TRBD2 is a possible D gene (7 bases). Trimming shortened V by 2 bases and J by 0 bases, and 12 bases separated the two germline ends. There are 15 residues in the CDR3. Per germline, CDR1 SGHNT and CDR2 YYREEE (reference sequence).

In its sample, this clone was seen once. The chain links TRBV18 to TRBJ1-1; TRBD1 might be the D (6 bases). The length of the CDR3 is 14 residues. V lost 3 bases to trimming and J lost 0 bases, with 8 bases between them. Germline-derived CDR1 and CDR2 are KGHSH and LQKENI. The DNA for the CDR3 is TGTGCCAGCTCACCCGCAGGGGTGAACACTGAAGCTTTCTTT. It is translated as CASSPAGVNTEAFF.

V gene TRBV6-4 combines with J gene TRBJ2-1; D may be TRBD2 (6 bases). The V gene's germline CDR1 is MRHNA and CDR2 SNTAGT. This CDR3 has 15 residues. V was clipped by 6 bases and J by 8 bases, with 20 bases between them. The CDR3 DNA reads TGTGCCAGCAGCGGAGCAGGCGGGCGGGGTGATGAGCAGTTCTTC. Protein: CASSGAGGRGDEQFF.

This clone was counted a single time. The rearrangement links TRBV7-8 to TRBJ1-4; the match to TRBD1 covers 12 bases. Germline-derived CDR1 and CDR2 are SGHVS and FQNEAQ. V was pared by 3 bases and J by 8 bases, with 10 bases of the junction left unmatched. CDR3 length: 17 amino acids. The CDR3 DNA is TGTGCCAGCAGCTTGGGGACAGGGGGCCTGCTTGGCGAAAAACTGTTTTTT. This sequence encodes CASSLGTGGLLGEKLFF.

The V call is TRBV30, the J call TRBJ1-1; weak D call: TRBD1 (5 bases). Germline CDR1 reads GTSNPN; CDR2 reads SVGIG (reference sequence). Trimming removed 2 bases from V and 0 bases from J, with 10 bases in between. This CDR3 spans 14 amino acids. The CDR3, as DNA: TGTGCCTGGAGTAACAGGACGATGAACACTGAAGCTTTCTTT. It codes for CAWSNRTMNTEAFF.

This clone has a handful of counts. The CDR3 bases are TGTGCCAGCAGCTCTGGAGTCTATGGCTACACCTTC. Translating gives CASSSGVYGYTF. The chain employs TRBV11-1 and TRBJ1-2; the D is unclear. The CDR3 is made up of 12 amino acids. The germline V gene encodes CDR1 SGHAT and CDR2 FQDESV (reference sequence). V gave up 4 bases and J gave up 4 bases, with 7 bases separating them.

The chain joins TRBV19 to TRBJ2-5; possible D gene TRBD1, 6 bases. V was shortened by 4 bases and J by 4 bases, with 13 bases between the two germline ends. Germline CDR1 is LNHDA and CDR2 is SQIVND (reference sequence). The CDR3 runs to 14 residues. CDR3 sequence reads: CASSTQQGLETQYF. The CDR3 DNA reads as TGTGCCAGTAGTACGCAGCAGGGGTTAGAGACCCAGTACTTC.

This clone came up a few times. V usage is TRBV3-1 (or the pseudogene TRBV3-2) and J usage is TRBJ2-2; D possibly corresponds to TRBD1 (6 bases). Germline values: CDR1 LGHDT, CDR2 YNNKEL (reference sequence). V lost 0 bases to trimming and J lost 7 bases, with 12 bases between them. This CDR3 region has 15 residues. CDR3 nucleotides: TGTGCCAGCAGCCAAGAGGGGGCGCGAAGCGGGGAGCTGTTTTTT. Its protein is CASSQEGARSGELFF.

This clone has just a few counts. The gene calls are TRBV10-3 and TRBJ2-3, with D tentatively TRBD1 (6 bases). Germline CDR1 is ENHRY and CDR2 is SYGVKD. V was cut by 3 bases and J by 0 bases, with 13 bases left in between. This CDR3 spans 16 amino acids. CDR3 sequence reads: CAISEPGHRSTDTQYF. The CDR3 DNA reads TGTGCCATCAGTGAACCGGGACACCGTAGCACAGATACGCAGTATTTT.

The J gene is TRBJ1-4, the V gene TRBV3-1 (or the pseudogene TRBV3-2); tentatively, D is TRBD1 (5 bases). This CDR3 has 16 amino acids. CDR1 is LGHDT and CDR2 is YNNKEL in the germline V gene (reference sequence). Trimming pared 1 base from V and 9 bases from J, leaving 18 bases between. Written as DNA, the CDR3 is TGTGCCAGCAGCCAAGGCTGGGGGGGTAGTGTGCAAAAACTGTTTTTT. Its protein is CASSQGWGGSVQKLFF.